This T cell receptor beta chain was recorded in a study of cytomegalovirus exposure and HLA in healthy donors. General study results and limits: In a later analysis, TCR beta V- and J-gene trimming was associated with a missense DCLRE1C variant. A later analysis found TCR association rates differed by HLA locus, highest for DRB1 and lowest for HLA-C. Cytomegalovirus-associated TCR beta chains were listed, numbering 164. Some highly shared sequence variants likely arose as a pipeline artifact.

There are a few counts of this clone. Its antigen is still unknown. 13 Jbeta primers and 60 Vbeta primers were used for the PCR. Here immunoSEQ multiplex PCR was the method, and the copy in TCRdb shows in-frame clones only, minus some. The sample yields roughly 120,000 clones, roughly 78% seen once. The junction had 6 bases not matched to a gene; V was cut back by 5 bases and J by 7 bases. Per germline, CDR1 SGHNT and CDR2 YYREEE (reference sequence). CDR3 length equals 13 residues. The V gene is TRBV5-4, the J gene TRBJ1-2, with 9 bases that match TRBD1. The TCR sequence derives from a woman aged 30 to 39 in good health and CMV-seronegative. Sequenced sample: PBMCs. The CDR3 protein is CASRRQGGGGYTF. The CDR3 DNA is TGTGCCAGCAGGCGACAGGGGGGAGGTGGCTACACCTTC.